These 25 T cell receptor beta chains were sequenced from one sample in a study of circulating CD8 cells and anti-PD-1 response in melanoma. Using around 15 ng of total RNA, TCR libraries were made with the QIAseq Immune Repertoire TCR panel. TCRdb re-derived calls from the reads in MiXCR, one entry per CDR3 protein. The table records about 830 distinct CDR3 sequences, 11% of them present only once. Four subsets defined by PD-1 and/or TIGIT were sorted from live CD3+CD8+TCRalphabeta+ cells. Source: CD8+ T cells from PBMCs, taken at baseline or after one month of anti-PD-1 therapy (not recorded which). These receptors were taken from a human donor with melanoma.

By sample share, this clonotype is medium-sized (0.01 to 0.1%). This chain connects TRBV28 to TRBJ1-2; 8 nucleotides match TRBD1. Germline-derived CDR1 and CDR2 are MDHEN and SYDVKM. The CDR3 runs 17 residues. V shed 7 bases, J shed 6 bases, and the junction held 19 bases outside the gene matches. CDR3 coding DNA: TGTGCCAGCATCTCTCCCCTCCGGACAGGGATAAAGAATGGCTACACCTTC. Translated, it gives CASISPLRTGIKNGYTF.

This clonotype is medium-sized. The rearrangement links TRBV5-6 to TRBJ2-3; tentatively, D is TRBD1 (6 bases). Trimming cost V 2 bases and J 3 bases, with 16 bases left between them. Looked up from germline, CDR1 is SGHDT and CDR2 is YYEEEE. CDR3 length equals 16 residues. The CDR3 is CASSFGAMGATDTQYF. The CDR3 DNA is TGTGCCAGCAGCTTTGGGGCTATGGGGGCGACAGATACGCAGTATTTT.

This clonotype qualifies as large. The gene calls are TRBV19 and TRBJ1-2, with TRBD1 identical over 9 bases. After removal of 7 bases from V and 2 bases from J, the junction contained 11 bases not matched to a gene. The CDR3 spans 16 residues. Germline assignment: CDR1 LNHDA and CDR2 SQIVND (reference sequence). The CDR3 is CASNRDGQGINYGYTF. Here the CDR3 DNA reads TGTGCCAGTAATCGAGACGGACAGGGGATAAACTATGGCTACACCTTC.

There are a few counts of this clonotype. V usage is TRBV19 and J usage is TRBJ1-3, with D unclear. From germline, CDR1 is LNHDA and CDR2 SQIVND (reference sequence). There are 12 residues in the CDR3. V lost 7 bases to trimming and J lost 0 bases, with 4 bases between them. CDR3 sequence: CASTHSGNTIYF. The CDR3 nucleotides read TGTGCCAGTACCCACTCTGGAAACACCATATATTTT. Together with reference TRBV19 and TRBJ1-3, the CDR3 gives the full variable domain: DGGITQSPKYLFRKEGQNVTLSCEQNLNHDAMYWYRQDPGQGLRLIYYSQIVNDFQKGDIAEGYSVSREKKESFPLTVTSAQKNPTAFYLCASTHSGNTIYFGEGSWLTVV.

To note about this clonotype: A read error may be the cause here, since a much bigger clone is one base away. The chain couples TRBV4-1 to TRBJ1-5; weak D call: TRBD1 (6 bases). This CDR3 has 15 residues. Per germline, CDR1 MGHRA and CDR2 YSYEKL. The CDR3 loop reads CASSQLRGDNQPRHF. In DNA form, the CDR3 reads TGCGCCAGCAGCCAACTGCGGGGGGACAATCAGCCCCGGCATTTT.

By sample share, this clonotype is medium-sized (0.01 to 0.1%). The genes are TRBV24-1 and TRBJ2-3, with a possible D match to TRBD2 (5 bases). In germline, CDR1 is KGHDR, CDR2 SFDVKD. Between the trimmed V and J ends, which lost 3 bases and 1 base, there was a span of 13 bases. The CDR3 totals 16 residues. The CDR3 DNA reads TGTGCCACCAGTGATAAGGACGGGATTTGCACAGATACGCAGTATTTT. This translates into CATSDKDGICTDTQYF.

By share of the sample, this clonotype is medium-sized. The chain links TRBV28 to TRBJ2-7, with TRBD2 identical over 13 bases. V gave up 6 bases and J gave up 3 bases; unmatched junction bases: 11. Germline CDR1 MDHEN, CDR2 SYDVKM. The CDR3 consists of 17 residues. CDR3 bases: TGTGCCAGCAGCCCAAGTGGACTAGCGGGGGATTTCTACGAGCAGTACTTC. This gives the protein CASSPSGLAGDFYEQYF.

In this sample, this clonotype is medium-sized (0.01 to 0.1%). This chain joins TRBV5-6 and TRBJ1-2, with D maybe TRBD1 (5 bases). The germline CDR1 and CDR2 sequences are SGHDT and YYEEEE. The CDR3 runs 15 residues. V shed 3 bases and J shed 2 bases, with 14 bases lying between them. The CDR3 sequence is CASSSQESQNYGYTF. The DNA of the CDR3 is TGTGCCAGCAGCTCACAGGAATCTCAGAACTATGGCTACACCTTC.

Sample share makes this clonotype medium-sized. This sequence joins TRBV12-3 or TRBV12-4 and TRBJ2-3; TRBD2 might be the D (7 bases). V gave up 5 bases and J gave up 1 base, with 10 bases separating them. This CDR3 has 14 residues. The CDR3 protein is CASSGGARTDTQYF. The CDR3 bases are TGTGCCAGCAGTGGGGGGGCTCGCACAGATACGCAGTATTTT.

In its sample, this clonotype is medium-sized. The chain is built from TRBV7-2 and TRBJ1-6; D is undetermined. Germline V gene sequence: CDR1 SGHTA, CDR2 FQGNSA. The germline V and J ends were trimmed by 4 bases and 4 bases, with 2 bases remaining between them. The CDR3 is made up of 12 amino acids. CDR3 protein: CASSSYNSPLHF. CDR3 sequence (DNA): TGTGCCAGCAGCTCTTATAATTCACCCCTCCACTTT.

This clonotype is medium-sized (0.01 to 0.1%). This chain uses TRBV29-1 with TRBJ2-3; D call uncertain. With 2 bases removed from V and 7 bases from J, the gap between germline ends came to 22 bases. The germline V gene has CDR1 SQVTM and CDR2 ANQGSEA. The CDR3 has 16 amino acids. The CDR3 nucleotides are TGCAGCGTTGAAAGGCCGGGCGGACGCCCACAATATACGCAGTATTTT. Translating gives CSVERPGGRPQYTQYF.

By its share, this clonotype is medium-sized. This rearrangement joins TRBV19 to TRBJ1-1; tentatively, D is TRBD1 (5 bases). This CDR3 is 16 amino acids long. From germline, CDR1 is LNHDA and CDR2 SQIVND (reference sequence). V lost 1 base and J lost 1, with 13 bases in between. CDR3 amino acids: CASSIAQGVENTEAFF. CDR3 DNA sequence: TGTGCCAGTAGTATAGCCCAGGGAGTGGAGAACACTGAAGCTTTCTTT.

This clonotype counts as medium-sized. Written as DNA, the CDR3 is TGTGCCAGCAGCGCTACTGGGACTTGGGGAGAGACCCAGTACTTC. This codes for CASSATGTWGETQYF. The gene calls are TRBV7-3 and TRBJ2-5; D may be TRBD2 (6 bases). The CDR3 runs to 15 residues. V gave up 5 bases and J gave up 4 bases, with 17 bases separating them. Germline CDR1 and CDR2: SGHTA and FQGTGA.

By share of the sample, this clonotype is medium-sized. This sequence joins TRBV24-1 and TRBJ2-2, with D perhaps TRBD1 or TRBD2 (5 bases each). Germline loops: CDR1 KGHDR, CDR2 SFDVKD. Trimming removed 3 bases from V and 6 bases from J, with 13 bases in between. The CDR3 is 15 residues long. CDR3 nucleotide sequence: TGTGCCACCAGTGATGAAGGGGAGTCCGCCGGGGAGCTGTTTTTT. It translates to CATSDEGESAGELFF.

This clonotype ranks as large. The genes are TRBV2 and TRBJ1-1; 7 bases are a match to TRBD1. Germline trimming cut 2 bases from V and 3 bases from J; bases unmatched to any gene: 6. The CDR3 runs to 15 residues. Germline V gene lookup returns CDR1 SNHLY and CDR2 FYNNEI. The DNA of the CDR3 is TGTGCCAGCAGTGAACCCCACAGGGGAGACACTGAAGCTTTCTTT. Its protein product is CASSEPHRGDTEAFF.

By share of the sample, this clonotype is medium-sized. The chain recombines TRBV19 with TRBJ2-3, with D possibly matching TRBD2 (7 bases). The CDR3 sequence is 12 residues long. Trimming took 6 bases from V and 13 from J, leaving 17 bases between them. Germline lookup yields CDR1 LNHDA and CDR2 SQIVND (reference sequence). CDR3 residues: CASRAAGAVEYF. The CDR3 DNA follows: TGTGCCAGTAGAGCGGCGGGGGCCGTGGAGTATTTT.

The chain carries TRBV7-2 and TRBJ2-7, with TRBD1 identical over 9 bases. J gave up 3 bases and V 2 bases, and 5 bases lay outside the gene matches. The germline gives CDR1 SGHTA, CDR2 FQGNSA. The CDR3 is 15 residues long. CDR3 protein: CASSLTGTGNYEQYF. The CDR3 DNA follows: TGTGCCAGCAGCTTAACCGGGACAGGGAACTACGAGCAGTACTTC.

This chain connects TRBV28 to TRBJ1-5; 9 bases match TRBD1. The CDR3 runs 14 residues. Trimming at V came to 3 bases and at J to 4 bases, leaving 1 base not matched to a gene. Germline CDR1 MDHEN, CDR2 SYDVKM. CDR3 DNA: TGTGCCAGCAGTTTGGGACAGGGTAATCAGCCCCAGCATTTT. This translates into CASSLGQGNQPQHF.

This clonotype is labeled medium-sized (0.01 to 0.1%). V is TRBV7-9 and J is TRBJ2-1; TRBD2 aligns across 13 bases. Trimming cost V 2 bases and J 1 base; bases outside gene matches: 8. This CDR3 is 19 amino acids long. From germline, CDR1 is SEHNR and CDR2 FQNEAQ (reference sequence). CDR3 amino acids: CASSLSLTSGGVSYNEQFF. The CDR3 DNA reads TGTGCCAGCAGCTTATCCCTTACTAGCGGGGGGGTGTCCTACAATGAGCAGTTCTTC.

The genes are TRBV29-1 and TRBJ2-2; no firm D call. Trimming stripped 3 bases from V and 0 bases from J, with 11 bases between. There are 15 residues in the CDR3. Germline assignment: CDR1 SQVTM and CDR2 ANQGSEA. CDR3 protein: CSVDSLGSNTGELFF. In nucleotides, the CDR3 is TGCAGCGTTGATTCTTTGGGATCGAACACCGGGGAGCTGTTTTTT.

The table lists this clonotype with a count of one. The rearrangement uses TRBV7-9 and TRBJ2-7, with 13 bases aligning to TRBD2. CDR3 size: 19 residues. V was clipped by 2 bases and J by 0 bases; unmatched bases: 10. Germline V lookup: CDR1 SEHNR, CDR2 FQNEAQ (reference sequence). The CDR3 DNA reads as TGTGCCAGCAGCTTATCCCTTACTAGCGGGGGGGTCTCCTCCTACGAGCAGTACTTC. Its translation is CASSLSLTSGGVSSYEQYF.

By its share, this clonotype is medium-sized. The V gene is TRBV6-2 or TRBV6-3, the J gene TRBJ1-2; possibly TRBD1 for D (6 bases). The germline CDR1 and CDR2 sequences are MNHEY and SVGEGT. Trimming left V 9 bases short and J 4 bases short, with 21 bases between. The CDR3 extends over 15 amino acids. The CDR3 is CASHGAGELTYGYTF. Here the CDR3 DNA reads TGTGCCAGTCATGGGGCAGGGGAGCTTACCTATGGCTACACCTTC.

This clonotype is classed as medium-sized. The chain employs TRBV28 and TRBJ2-5; D remains unclear. Germline values: CDR1 MDHEN, CDR2 SYDVKM. Trimming cost V 5 bases and J 5 bases, with 27 bases left between them. CDR3 length equals 18 residues. As DNA, the CDR3 is TGTGCCAGCAGTCCGCCGCCCCTTTGGGTAGGGTTCAAGGAGACCCAGTACTTC. It encodes CASSPPPLWVGFKETQYF. Filled out from reference TRBV28 and TRBJ2-5, the complete variable domain reads DVKVTQSSRYLVKRTGEKVFLECVQDMDHENMFWYRQDPGLGLRLIYFSYDVKMKEKGDIPEGYSVSREKKERFSLILESASTNQTSMYLCASSPPPLWVGFKETQYFGPGTRLLVL.

The gene calls are TRBV2 and TRBJ1-4, with a tentative D call TRBD1 (6 bases). Trimming cost V 7 bases and J 0 bases, with 12 bases left between them. Germline V gene data show CDR1 as SNHLY and CDR2 as FYNNEI. The CDR3 sequence is 15 residues long. CDR3 nucleotides: TGTGCCAGCACCGGGGACACTTCAACTAATGAAAAACTGTTTTTT. Translation: CASTGDTSTNEKLFF.

This clonotype ranks as medium-sized. The chain is built from TRBV27 and TRBJ2-7; TRBD1 aligns across 10 bases. Germline CDR1 MNHEY, CDR2 SMNVEV (reference sequence). CDR3 length: 15 residues. Germline trimming cut 4 bases from V and 1 base from J; bases unmatched to any gene: 4. CDR3 in amino acids: CASSSTGGGSYEQYF. The DNA of the CDR3 is TGTGCCAGCAGTTCGACAGGGGGCGGTTCCTACGAGCAGTACTTC.